A single TCR beta chain is shown here with its context. Antigen unknown. This sample stems from a study of vaccination and CD4 T cells after COVID-19. Study-level information: The cells were exposed to overlapping spike peptides originating from SARS-CoV-2, HCoV-NL63, HCoV-OC43 and HCoV-229E for stimulation. Cultures serving as controls received a peptide pool (CEFX or HIV-1 Nef) or no peptide.

Germline V gene data show CDR1 as LNHDA and CDR2 as SQIVND (reference sequence). CDR3 size: 13 residues. The V and J ends lost 3 bases and 5 bases respectively, with 9 bases between them. Sequenced with the Oncomine TCR Beta short-read assay was DNA taken from cultured CD4+ T cells. Scientists extracted genomic DNA from CD4+ T cells grown in culture. Each CDR3 protein is one row after TCRdb ran MiXCR on the PCR reads. This table holds 20,000 or so distinct CDR3 sequences, under 30% found once. Described treatment: 10-day PBMC culture with coronavirus spike peptide pools or control peptides (ViraFEST assay).

The clonotype originates from a human donor with COVID-19. The specimen was cultured CD4+ T cells from blood. The V gene is TRBV19, the J gene TRBJ2-3; D may be TRBD2 (5 bases). CDR3 amino acids: CASSIDAGDTQYF. For the CDR3, the DNA is TGTGCCAGTAGTATCGATGCGGGAGATACGCAGTATTTT.